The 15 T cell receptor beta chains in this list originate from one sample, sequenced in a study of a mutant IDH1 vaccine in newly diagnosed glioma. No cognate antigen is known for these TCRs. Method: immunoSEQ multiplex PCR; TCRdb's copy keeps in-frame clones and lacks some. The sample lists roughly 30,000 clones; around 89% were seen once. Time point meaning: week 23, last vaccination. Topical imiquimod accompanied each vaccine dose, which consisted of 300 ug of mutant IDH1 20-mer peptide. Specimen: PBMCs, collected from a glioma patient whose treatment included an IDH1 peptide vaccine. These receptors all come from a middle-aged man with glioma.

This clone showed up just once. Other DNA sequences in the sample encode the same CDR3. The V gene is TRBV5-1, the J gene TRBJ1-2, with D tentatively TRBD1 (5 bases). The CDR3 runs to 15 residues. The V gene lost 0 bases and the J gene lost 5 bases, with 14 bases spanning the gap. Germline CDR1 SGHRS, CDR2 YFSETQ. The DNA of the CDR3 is TGCGCCAGCAGCTTGGAGGGGCTTAGTCGGTATGGCTACACCTTC. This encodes CASSLEGLSRYGYTF.

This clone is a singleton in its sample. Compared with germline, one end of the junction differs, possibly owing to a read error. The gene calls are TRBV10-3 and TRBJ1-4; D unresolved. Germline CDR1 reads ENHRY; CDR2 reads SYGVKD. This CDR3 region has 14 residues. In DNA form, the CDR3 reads TGTGCCACCAGTGAAGGGCGCACTAATGAAAAACTGTTTTTT. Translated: CATSEGRTNEKLFF.

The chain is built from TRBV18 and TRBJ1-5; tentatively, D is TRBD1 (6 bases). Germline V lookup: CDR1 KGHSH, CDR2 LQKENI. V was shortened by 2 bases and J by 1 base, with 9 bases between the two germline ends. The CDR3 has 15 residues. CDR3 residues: CASSPDTGSNQPQHF. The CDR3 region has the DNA TGTGCCAGCTCACCAGACACAGGGAGCAATCAGCCCCAGCATTTT.

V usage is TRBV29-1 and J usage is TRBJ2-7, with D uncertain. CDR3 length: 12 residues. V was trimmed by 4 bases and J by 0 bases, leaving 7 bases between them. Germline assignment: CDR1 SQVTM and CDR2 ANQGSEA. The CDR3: CSVGVSSYEQYF. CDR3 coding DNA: TGCAGCGTTGGAGTTTCCTCCTACGAGCAGTACTTC.

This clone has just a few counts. The CDR3 is CASSLESGANVLTF. CDR3 nucleotide sequence: TGTGCCAGCAGCTTGGAATCCGGGGCCAACGTCCTGACTTTC. This chain connects TRBV5-4 to TRBJ2-6; no definite D call. CDR1 is SGHNT and CDR2 is YYREEE in the germline V gene (reference sequence). V lost 0 bases, J lost 4 bases, and 5 bases lay in between. The CDR3 loop spans 14 amino acids. The entire variable domain, with the rest obtained from reference TRBV5-4 and TRBJ2-6, is as follows: ETGVTQSPTHLIKTRGQQVTLRCSSQSGHNTVSWYQQALGQGPQFIFQYYREEENGRGNFPPRFSGLQFPNYSSELNVNALELDDSALYLCASSLESGANVLTFGAGSRLTVL.

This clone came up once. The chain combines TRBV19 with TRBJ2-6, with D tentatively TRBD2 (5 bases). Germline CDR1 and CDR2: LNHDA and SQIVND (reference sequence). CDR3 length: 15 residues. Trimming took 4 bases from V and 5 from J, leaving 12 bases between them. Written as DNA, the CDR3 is TGTGCCAGTAGTACCAGACGGGGAAGGGCCAACGTCCTGACTTTC. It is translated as CASSTRRGRANVLTF.

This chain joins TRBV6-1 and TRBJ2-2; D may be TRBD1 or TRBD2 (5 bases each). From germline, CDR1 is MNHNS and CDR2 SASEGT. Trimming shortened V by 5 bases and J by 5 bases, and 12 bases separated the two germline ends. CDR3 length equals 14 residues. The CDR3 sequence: CASSLEGQTGELFF. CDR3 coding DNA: TGTGCCAGCAGTCTCGAGGGGCAAACCGGGGAGCTGTTTTTT.

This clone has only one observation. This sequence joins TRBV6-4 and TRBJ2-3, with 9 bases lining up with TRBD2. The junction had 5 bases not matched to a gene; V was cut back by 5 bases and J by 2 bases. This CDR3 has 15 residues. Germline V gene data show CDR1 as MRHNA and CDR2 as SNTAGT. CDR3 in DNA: TGTGCCAGCAGTAACTTAGCGGGAGACACAGATACGCAGTATTTT. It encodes CASSNLAGDTDTQYF.

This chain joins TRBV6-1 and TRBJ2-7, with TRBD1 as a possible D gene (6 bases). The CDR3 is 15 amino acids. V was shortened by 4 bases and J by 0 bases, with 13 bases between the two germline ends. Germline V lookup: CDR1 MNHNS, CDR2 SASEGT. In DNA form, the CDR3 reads TGTGCCAGCAGTGGGGACAAGGGATACTCCTACGAGCAGTACGTC. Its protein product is CASSGDKGYSYEQYV.

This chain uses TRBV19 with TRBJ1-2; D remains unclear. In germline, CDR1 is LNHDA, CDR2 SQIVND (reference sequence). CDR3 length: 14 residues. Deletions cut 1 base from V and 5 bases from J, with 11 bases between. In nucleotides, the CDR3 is TGTGCCAGTAGTATAGGTGGGAGCGCTTATGGCTACACCTTC. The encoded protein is CASSIGGSAYGYTF.

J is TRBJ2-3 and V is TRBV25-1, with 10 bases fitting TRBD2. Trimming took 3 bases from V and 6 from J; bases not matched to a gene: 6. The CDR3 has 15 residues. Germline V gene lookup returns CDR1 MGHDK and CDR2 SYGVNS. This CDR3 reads CASSDGTSELDTQYF. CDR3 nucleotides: TGTGCCAGCAGTGATGGGACTAGCGAACTGGATACGCAGTATTTT.

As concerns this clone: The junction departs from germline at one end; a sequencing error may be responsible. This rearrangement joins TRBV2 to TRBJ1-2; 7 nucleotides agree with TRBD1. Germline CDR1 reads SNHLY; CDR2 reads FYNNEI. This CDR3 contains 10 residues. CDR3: CASSERDRVF. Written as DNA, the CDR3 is TGTGCCAGCAGTGAAAGGGACAGAGTCTTC.

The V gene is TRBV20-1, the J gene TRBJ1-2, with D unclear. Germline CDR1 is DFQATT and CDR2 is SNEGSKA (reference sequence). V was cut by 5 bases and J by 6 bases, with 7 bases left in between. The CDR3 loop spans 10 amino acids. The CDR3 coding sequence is TGCAGTGCTCCTGACAATGGCTACACCTTC. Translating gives CSAPDNGYTF.

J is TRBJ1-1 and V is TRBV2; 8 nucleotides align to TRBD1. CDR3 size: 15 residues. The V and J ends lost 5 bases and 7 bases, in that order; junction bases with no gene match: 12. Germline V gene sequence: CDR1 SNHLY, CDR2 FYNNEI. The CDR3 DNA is TGTGCCAGCAGTTCTCGGACAGGGTGGGTTGGTGAAGCTTTCTTT. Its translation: CASSSRTGWVGEAFF.

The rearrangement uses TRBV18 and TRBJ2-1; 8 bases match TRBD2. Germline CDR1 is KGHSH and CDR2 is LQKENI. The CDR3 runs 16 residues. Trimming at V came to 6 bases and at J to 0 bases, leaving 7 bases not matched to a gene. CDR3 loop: CASSVTSGNSYNEQFF. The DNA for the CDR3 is TGTGCCAGCTCTGTTACTAGCGGCAACTCCTACAATGAGCAGTTCTTC.